This TCR beta chain emerged from a study of T-cell reconstitution after alpha-beta-depleted transplantation in children. General observations from the study: Most T-cell counts and diversity one year after the transplant came from T cells that were newly produced. In patients about two months after transplant, alpha-beta T cells reportedly arose from several hundred expanded graft clones. Some patients showed high day-60 TCRbeta diversity, which derived from surviving recipient T cells and thymic progenitors.

Preparation of the TCRbeta library was carried out with unique molecular identifiers. MiXCR, run by TCRdb on the PCR reads, gives a single entry per CDR3 protein. The table shows roughly 570,000 distinct CDR3 sequences, with 27% occurring only once. Trimming took 4 bases from V and 5 from J; bases not matched to a gene: 6. In germline, CDR1 is SGHDT, CDR2 YYEEEE. The CDR3 covers 14 residues. This clonotype has only a few counts. Its antigen is not known. The starting material was PBMCs, obtained before TCRalphabeta/CD19-depleted stem cell transplant. The chain recombines TRBV5-6 with TRBJ2-1; 7 bases are a match to TRBD2. The receptor's source is a boy under two years old with Wiskott-Aldrich syndrome, due to receive a stem cell transplant. In DNA, the CDR3 is TGTGCCAGCAGCATAGCGGGCCGAAACAATGAGCAGTTCTTC. Amino acid sequence: CASSIAGRNNEQFF. Full variable domain (missing parts from reference TRBV5-6 and TRBJ2-1): DAGVTQSPTHLIKTRGQQVTLRCSPKSGHDTVSWYQQALGQGPQFIFQYYEEEERQRGNFPDRFSGHQFPNYSSELNVNALLLGDSALYLCASSIAGRNNEQFFGPGTRLTVL.